A selection of T cell receptor beta chains follows, all from one sample in a study of blood T cells in healthy people across ages. Each CDR3 protein gets one entry after TCRdb re-called the 5' RACE reads with MiXCR. The data hold more than 450,000 distinct CDR3 sequences, with about 27% observed a single time. The data were also submitted as part of a second study, on T cells of mothers and their children.

Input material: blood. The receptors originated from a boy between 2 and 10 years old in good health. Each CDR3 is given with its conserved first and last residue.

v_call,cdr3_aa
TRBV12-3/TRBV12-4,CASSARLQETQYF
TRBV25-1,CASSERGLQSYEQYF
TRBV2,CASSDEGFSSYNEQFF
TRBV20-1,CSATPGQGAEEKLFF
TRBV13,CASSFGGFDEQYF
TRBV4-3,CASSPRAGTEAFF
TRBV12-3/TRBV12-4,CATTPGPTQETQYF
TRBV12-3/TRBV12-4,CASSLFGTSGKNIQYF
TRBV6-5,CASSYGQGVGEQYF
TRBV5-1,CASSLGTVANEKLFF
TRBV27,CASRTRGQETQYF
TRBV10-3,CAISNVGSARFEAFF
TRBV7-2,CASSLVAGDYGYTF
TRBV12-3/TRBV12-4,CASRVQGDQPQHF
TRBV7-9,CASSLARTSRIDEQFF
TRBV5-1,CASSLAPTQPQHF
TRBV9,CASSARGPTDTQYF
TRBV2,CASGHNGGRGGETQYF
TRBV5-1,CASSAPGAIYEQYF
TRBV20-1,CSASRPSTDTQYF
TRBV12-3/TRBV12-4,CASSLGTLAIEQYF
TRBV4-1,CASSQDVRGGRISIQYF
TRBV10-2,CASSEAGTGRGGNQPQHF
TRBV10-3,CAISEWGLSKETQYF
TRBV29-1,CSVGTGTRDEQYF
TRBV14,CASSLGTGLNTEAFF
TRBV20-1,CSASKFYNEQFF
TRBV2,CASTKETGTGGNQPQHF
TRBV10-3,CAISDGSYQETQYF
TRBV9,CASSVSAGTGTYEQYF
TRBV14,CASSQGARTEAFF
TRBV6-2/TRBV6-3,CASLPGGLYQPQHF
TRBV12-3/TRBV12-4,CASSLAGQAGYTF
TRBV9,CASSGSGGNTGELFF
TRBV15,CATSRDRISGNTIYF
TRBV10-3,CAIKEGRLNYGYTF
TRBV4-1,CASSPTSGREGETQYF
TRBV20-1,CSARRNGRNEKLFF
TRBV7-2,CASSLEWGLSSYNEQFF
TRBV24-1,CATSDDREQSTDTQYF
TRBV9,CASSVDDYPWMAQYF
TRBV5-1,CASSLDGRTEAFF
TRBV6-5,CASSAVTSTDTQYF
TRBV5-6,CASSLALYRFTGELFF
TRBV4-1,CASSQGDRLFNSPLHF
TRBV19,CASSIFSGQATYTDTQYF
TRBV7-2,CASSLSVLGTGELFF
TRBV27,CASSFLPASTDTQYF
TRBV5-1,CASSLEANEKLFF
TRBV7-6,CASSLWGDAAYNEQFF
TRBV6-2/TRBV6-3,CASSYGDHNEQFF
TRBV3-1,CASSQTDRANEQFF
TRBV20-1,CSARDPGLYEQYF
TRBV4-2,CASSHNPGGRGYNEQFF
TRBV18,CASSPIFQGLGATNEKLFF
TRBV12-3/TRBV12-4,CASSLARGLAGMADTQYF
TRBV20-1,CSARVRAGSNTGELFF
TRBV15,CATSRGGETQYF
TRBV19,CASSIYSRGTGTEAFF
TRBV10-3,CAISESGGPDTQYF